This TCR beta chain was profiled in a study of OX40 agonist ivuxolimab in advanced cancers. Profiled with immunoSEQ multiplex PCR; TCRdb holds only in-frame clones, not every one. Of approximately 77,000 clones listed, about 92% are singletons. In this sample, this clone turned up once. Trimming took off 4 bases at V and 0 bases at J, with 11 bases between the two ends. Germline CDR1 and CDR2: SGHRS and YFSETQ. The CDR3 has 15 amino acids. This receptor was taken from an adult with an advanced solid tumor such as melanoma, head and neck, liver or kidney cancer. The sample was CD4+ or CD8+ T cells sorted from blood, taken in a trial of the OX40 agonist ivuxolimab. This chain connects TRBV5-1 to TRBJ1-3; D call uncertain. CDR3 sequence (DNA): TGCGCCAGCAGCCTGGAGGGCAACTCTGGAAACACCATATATTTT. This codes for CASSLEGNSGNTIYF.